The 12 T cell receptor beta chains below were found in one sample sequenced in a study of OX40 agonist ivuxolimab in advanced cancers. Receptor amplification or capture employed the immunoSEQ multiplex PCR assay. TCRdb carries this immuneACCESS record with in-frame sequences only. Its versions omit some clonotypes, under half of them owing to an unresolved V gene in the studies checked, with the rest unexplained. A total of over 70,000 clones appear in this sample, around 90% of them only once. The biggest ten clones account for about 0.35% of the sample. The sample here was CD4+ or CD8+ T cells sorted from blood, taken in a trial of the OX40 agonist ivuxolimab. These receptors were obtained from an adult with an advanced solid tumor such as melanoma, head and neck, liver or kidney cancer.

The CDR3 bases are TGTGCCAGCAGCCGGGGTTCTGGGGCCAACGTCCTGACTTTC. It encodes CASSRGSGANVLTF. This chain uses TRBV7-2 with TRBJ2-6; tentative D call: TRBD2 (5 bases). Germline V gene lookup returns CDR1 SGHTA and CDR2 FQGNSA. Trimming shortened V by 5 bases and J by 1 base, and 6 bases separated the two germline ends. The CDR3 is made up of 14 amino acids.

The chain links TRBV4-3 to TRBJ1-4, with 8 bases fitting TRBD1. The CDR3 loop spans 15 amino acids. The germline CDR1 and CDR2 sequences are LGHNA and YSLEER. Losses at the gene ends were 5 bases for V and 7 bases for J; bases not matched to a gene: 9. The CDR3 region is CASSTQPGTGEKLFF. CDR3 DNA: TGCGCCAGCAGCACCCAACCGGGGACAGGTGAAAAACTGTTTTTT.

This clone has a handful of counts. V gene TRBV6-1 combines with J gene TRBJ2-2; possibly TRBD2 for D (6 bases). There are 14 residues in the CDR3. V was shortened by 3 bases and J by 6 bases, with 11 bases between the two germline ends. Germline V lookup: CDR1 MNHNS, CDR2 SASEGT. The DNA for the CDR3 is TGTGCCAGCAGTGACCGGGAGTTCTCCGGGGAGCTGTTTTTT. Its protein is CASSDREFSGELFF.

This clone was seen a few times. The genes are TRBV10-3 and TRBJ2-7, with D maybe TRBD2 (5 bases). The CDR3 totals 15 residues. Germline assignment: CDR1 ENHRY and CDR2 SYGVKD. Trimming removed 0 bases at V and 3 bases at J, with 12 bases between. Here the CDR3 reads CAISESISADYEQYF. The DNA of the CDR3 is TGTGCCATCAGTGAGTCTATTAGCGCCGACTACGAGCAGTACTTC.

The chain has TRBV5-5 and TRBJ2-1, with 10 bases fitting TRBD2. The CDR3 runs 15 residues. The J segment lost 1 base and the V segment lost 4 bases, leaving 2 bases of the junction unmatched. Germline CDR1 is SGHKS and CDR2 is YYEKEE (reference sequence). The chain's CDR3 is CASSLLAGSYNEQFF. CDR3 coding DNA: TGTGCCAGCAGCCTACTAGCGGGATCCTACAATGAGCAGTTCTTC.

The chain is built from TRBV6-1 and TRBJ2-3; D unresolved. V was pared by 2 bases and J by 3 bases, with 9 bases between. CDR3 length equals 14 residues. Germline assignment: CDR1 MNHNS and CDR2 SASEGT. As DNA, the CDR3 is TGTGCCAGCAGTGAACGCGTCAGTACAGATACGCAGTATTTT. This translates into CASSERVSTDTQYF.

This clone was counted between two and nine times. The rearrangement links TRBV12-5 to TRBJ2-3; D possibly corresponds to TRBD2 (6 bases). From germline, CDR1 is LGHNT and CDR2 FRNRAP. V lost 6 bases and J lost 1, with 8 bases in between. The length of the CDR3 is 13 residues. CDR3 sequence: CASGGGRTDTQYF. CDR3 sequence (DNA): TGTGCTAGTGGGGGGGGACGCACAGATACGCAGTATTTT.

The rearrangement joins TRBV19 to TRBJ2-1, with 14 positions matching TRBD2. V shed 5 bases and J 9 bases; nucleotides not matched to a gene: 9. The CDR3 contains 16 residues. Germline assignment: CDR1 LNHDA and CDR2 SQIVND (reference sequence). CDR3 in DNA: TGTGCCAGTAGTCTCAGACTAGCGGGAGGGCCAATTGAGCAGTTCTTC. This sequence encodes CASSLRLAGGPIEQFF.

The gene calls are TRBV27 and TRBJ1-6, with D perhaps matching TRBD1 (6 bases). CDR1 and CDR2 (germline): MNHEY, SMNVEV (reference sequence). The CDR3 has 14 residues. The V end lost 8 bases, the J end lost 5 bases, and 13 bases lay between the germline ends. The CDR3 loop reads CASRGRLNNSPLHF. DNA for the CDR3: TGTGCCAGCCGGGGGCGACTTAATAATTCACCCCTCCACTTT.

V and J are TRBV6-5 and TRBJ1-2; D gene ambiguous. CDR1 and CDR2 (germline): MNHEY, SVGAGI. The V and J ends lost 2 bases and 4 bases respectively, with 8 bases between them. This CDR3 comprises 13 residues. The CDR3 loop reads CASSYREIYGYTF. In DNA, the CDR3 is TGTGCCAGCAGTTACAGGGAGATCTATGGCTACACCTTC.

V is TRBV4-3 and J is TRBJ2-5; 13 nucleotides align to TRBD2. Trimming at V came to 0 bases and at J to 4 bases, leaving 5 bases not matched to a gene. Germline V lookup: CDR1 LGHNA, CDR2 YSLEER. This CDR3 comprises 17 residues. The CDR3 nucleotides read TGCGCCAGCAGCCAAGAGGGACTAGCGGGACAGGGAGAGACCCAGTACTTC. Translation gives CASSQEGLAGQGETQYF.

This clone was recorded once. The J gene is TRBJ2-7, the V gene TRBV28; maybe TRBD2 (5 bases). Germline lookup yields CDR1 MDHEN and CDR2 SYDVKM. The germline V and J ends were trimmed by 6 bases and 0 bases, with 9 bases remaining between them. The length of the CDR3 is 13 residues. The CDR3 protein is CASRSGSSYEQYF. CDR3 in DNA: TGTGCCAGCAGGTCGGGGTCCTCCTACGAGCAGTACTTC.